This TCR beta chain was retrieved from a study of blood T cell repertoires in COVID-19 (dated by TCRdb to the early 2020s). At the level of the whole study: Samples covering the acute and convalescent phases of COVID-19 were provided by collaborators in the United States, Italy and Spain. Subjects who had been exposed to COVID-19, were actively infected with it, or had recovered from it provided the deeply sampled blood TCRbeta repertoires that made up the dataset. The sample metadata nearly always contained a de-identified subject ID, COVID-19 status, age in years and sex. The samples were drawn from the first 160 participants of the ongoing ImmuneRACE study and from about 1,200 subjects provided by 6 global collaborators. The material from the prospective study consisted of cDNA or gDNA derived from T cells, B-cell-depleted T cells, or PBMCs. The repertoires were made available in a free public database intended to serve as a resource for research on the immune response to SARS-CoV-2. Where available, HLA class I and class II types were taken from metadata supplied by the sample provider and were not determined by assay-based typing.

What the work shows at the level of the full study, not this receptor alone: How much clinical and demographic metadata was included differed by source and by participant, and the metadata was provided uncurated.

Enrolling through a virtual design, the prospective study's participants ranged in age from roughly 18 to 89 years and lived across approximately 25 United States geographic areas. In the prospective study, cohorts were assigned on the basis of participant-reported clinical history obtained from a screening survey and a study questionnaire. Recovered participants in ImmuneRACE Cohort 3 were defined as having two consecutive negative NP/OP PCR tests, clearance from a healthcare professional, or resolution of symptoms. In the prospective study, whole blood, serum and a nasopharyngeal or oropharyngeal swab were collected from each participant by mobile phlebotomists. Participants in the prospective study had the option to provide additional blood draws and questionnaires over an approximately 2-month period. Prospective study blood samples were shipped either frozen or at room temperature before DNA extraction.

Its CDR3 holds 13 amino acids, cysteine through phenylalanine. Just CDR3 DNA is preserved here, 39 bases in frame from base 1. Relative to germline, V is 6 bases shorter and J is 1 base shorter, with 9 bases between their ends. Looking up the germline V gene yields CDR1 MNHEY and CDR2 SVGAGI. In regard to this clone: What antigen it recognizes has not been identified. No base qualities exist here, and no much larger clone lies one base off it.

TCRbeta CDR3 regions were amplified from genomic DNA using the immunoSEQ Assay, a bias-controlled multiplex PCR. The paper's data handling went like this. The number of nucleated cells in each sample was estimated from the amplification of reference gene primers within the assay. Sequence reads were collapsed and filtered to measure the absolute abundance of every unique TCRbeta CDR3 rearrangement. For each sample, productive Simpson clonality was calculated by taking the square root of Simpson's diversity index across productive rearrangements. TCRdb re-hosts the immuneACCESS table, in-frame sequences only. Its copies lack some clones; in the studies checked, an unresolved V gene accounts for under half of them, and the cause for the rest is not known. D and trimming were read from the DNA, whereas the V and J calls and clone size are those reported in that table. This sample is represented by roughly 400,000 clones; 80% to 90% of them were singletons. In total, the top ten clones hold approximately 9.3% of the sample.

The sequencing sample was made of PBMCs or T cells enriched from blood (not recorded which). This chain joins TRBV6-5 to TRBJ1-1; no confident D gene assignment can be made. This clonotype originated in a woman between 50 and 59 years old who had recovered from COVID-19. CDR3 sequence: CASSHTENTEAFF. The bases read TGTGCCAGCAGCCACACAGAGAACACTGAAGCTTTCTTT.